These 15 T cell receptor beta chains were sequenced from one sample in a study of blood T cell repertoires in COVID-19. Generated by immunoSEQ multiplex PCR, the TCRdb table keeps only in-frame clones and is missing some. The sample includes around 100,000 clones, roughly nine tenths seen only once; the top ten take about 1.9%. The sample was peripheral blood. These receptors originate from a man between 45 and 60 years old with active COVID-19.

This clone was seen only once. This sequence joins TRBV5-4 and TRBJ2-2, with a weak D call TRBD2 (6 bases). CDR1 is SGHNT, CDR2 YYREEE, per germline (reference sequence). The CDR3 is 16 amino acids. V was pared by 0 bases and J by 5 bases, with 14 bases between. CDR3 bases: TGTGCCAGCAGCTTGGCCGGGGGAACGGCTACCGGGGAGCTGTTTTTT. It is translated as CASSLAGGTATGELFF.

The gene calls are TRBV6-5 and TRBJ1-2; 12 positions agree with TRBD1. With V trimmed by 0 bases and J by 8 bases, 7 bases remained unmatched. The CDR3 loop spans 16 amino acids. The V gene's germline CDR1 is MNHEY and CDR2 SVGAGI. This chain's CDR3 is CASSYSGQGAVGGYTF. The CDR3 coding sequence is TGTGCCAGCAGTTACTCGGGACAGGGGGCAGTTGGAGGCTACACCTTC.

The CDR3 DNA reads TGTGCCAGCAGCTTGTCCGGAGCTACTAGCACAGATACGCAGTATTTT. Encoded protein: CASSLSGATSTDTQYF. The rearrangement links TRBV5-4 to TRBJ2-3; D is uncertain. The germline V gene has CDR1 SGHNT and CDR2 YYREEE (reference sequence). The V and J ends lost 1 base and 0 bases respectively, with 12 bases between them. The CDR3 runs 16 residues.

The gene calls are TRBV6-1 and TRBJ2-2, with a possible D match to TRBD2 (6 bases). Germline V gene sequence: CDR1 MNHNS, CDR2 SASEGT. The CDR3 loop spans 16 amino acids. Trimming left V 2 bases short and J 1 base short, with 11 bases between. The CDR3 sequence: CASSENLARNTGELFF. The CDR3 region has the DNA TGTGCCAGCAGTGAAAATCTAGCGAGGAACACCGGGGAGCTGTTTTTT.

The J gene is TRBJ2-2, the V gene TRBV11-2; D gene ambiguous. The CDR3 extends over 15 amino acids. Germline V gene data show CDR1 as SGHAT and CDR2 as FQNNGV. V was shortened by 1 base and J by 1 base, with 7 bases between the two germline ends. The CDR3 nucleotides are TGTGCCAGCAGCTTAGGTAGCAGGAACACCGGGGAGCTGTTTTTT. It encodes CASSLGSRNTGELFF.

This clone has just one count. This chain links TRBV11-2 with TRBJ1-3, with D unresolved. CDR1 SGHAT and CDR2 FQNNGV come from the germline V gene. CDR3 size: 13 residues. The ends were cut back, 4 bases at V and 3 bases at J, with 7 bases in the middle. CDR3 sequence (DNA): TGTGCCAGCAGCTCTAAGCTTGGAAACACCATATATTTT. It encodes CASSSKLGNTIYF.

This chain connects TRBV5-4 to TRBJ2-3, with D unresolved. Germline V gene data show CDR1 as SGHNT and CDR2 as YYREEE (reference sequence). CDR3 length: 13 residues. V was shortened by 2 bases and J by 11 bases, with 15 bases between the two germline ends. CDR3 sequence: CASSFNRAYEQYF. CDR3 sequence (DNA): TGTGCCAGCAGCTTTAATAGAGCCTATGAGCAGTATTTT.

The J gene is TRBJ2-3, the V gene TRBV6-6, with 7 bases fitting TRBD1. The CDR3 runs 14 residues. J gave up 8 bases and V 4 bases, and 9 bases lay outside the gene matches. Germline V gene data show CDR1 as MNHNY and CDR2 as SVGAGI (reference sequence). The DNA for the CDR3 is TGTGCCAGCAGTTTAGGGGGCCTCCGCGGTACGCAGTATTTT. This sequence encodes CASSLGGLRGTQYF.

V gene TRBV5-1 combines with J gene TRBJ1-5; possible D gene TRBD1, 6 bases. CDR3 size: 17 residues. Germline assignment: CDR1 SGHRS and CDR2 YFSETQ. V lost 3 bases and J 0 bases, leaving 16 bases between the germline ends. CDR3 residues: CASSSLAGTNSNQPQHF. The CDR3 DNA sequence: TGCGCCAGCAGCTCACTCGCCGGGACAAATAGCAATCAGCCCCAGCATTTT.

This rearrangement joins TRBV11-2 to TRBJ1-5; 9 positions match TRBD1. CDR3 length: 18 residues. In germline, CDR1 is SGHAT, CDR2 FQNNGV. The ends lost 1 base at V and 0 bases at J; junction bases unmatched: 7. CDR3 DNA: TGTGCCAGCAGCTTAGGGGACAGGGACATACTTAGCAATCAGCCCCAGCATTTT. This gives the protein CASSLGDRDILSNQPQHF.

The chain employs TRBV24-1 and TRBJ2-5, with D maybe TRBD1 (5 bases). The CDR3 has 16 amino acids. Germline V gene sequence: CDR1 KGHDR, CDR2 SFDVKD. Deletions cut 4 bases from V and 0 bases from J, with 14 bases between. This CDR3 reads CATSDLDRENQETQYF. The CDR3 coding sequence is TGTGCCACCAGTGACCTTGACAGAGAAAACCAAGAGACCCAGTACTTC.

This sequence joins TRBV11-2 and TRBJ2-7, with TRBD1 matching 11 bases. V lost 4 bases, J lost 2 bases, and 1 base stayed unmatched. The CDR3 loop spans 14 amino acids. The germline gives CDR1 SGHAT, CDR2 FQNNGV. For the CDR3, the DNA is TGTGCCAGCAGCTCGGACAGGGGGCCCTACGAGCAGTACGTC. Protein sequence: CASSSDRGPYEQYV.

The chain uses TRBV15 and TRBJ1-2, with TRBD1 identical over 7 bases. The CDR3 loop spans 15 amino acids. The J segment lost 4 bases and the V segment lost 1 base, leaving 6 bases of the junction unmatched. The germline V gene has CDR1 LNHNV and CDR2 YYDKDF (reference sequence). CDR3 region: CATSRVSGGGYGYTF. The CDR3 bases are TGTGCCACCAGCAGAGTATCAGGGGGTGGCTATGGCTACACCTTC.

This chain links TRBV3-1 (or the pseudogene TRBV3-2) with TRBJ2-3, with 12 bases identical to TRBD2. The CDR3 contains 15 residues. Germline V lookup: CDR1 LGHDT, CDR2 YNNKEL (reference sequence). The junction had 2 bases not matched to a gene; V was cut back by 4 bases and J by 3 bases. Written as DNA, the CDR3 is TGTGCCAGCAGCCCTGGGACTAGCGGGACAGATACGCAGTATTTT. As protein: CASSPGTSGTDTQYF.

A remark on this clone: Different DNA sequences within this sample yield the same CDR3. The V gene is TRBV7-2, the J gene TRBJ2-5, with 7 bases aligning to TRBD1. Germline CDR1 SGHTA, CDR2 FQGNSA. Losses at the gene ends were 3 bases for V and 5 bases for J; bases not matched to a gene: 3. The CDR3 runs to 13 residues. The CDR3 nucleotides read TGTGCCAGCAGCTTGGGACAGCGGGAGACCCAGTACTTC. It specifies CASSLGQRETQYF.